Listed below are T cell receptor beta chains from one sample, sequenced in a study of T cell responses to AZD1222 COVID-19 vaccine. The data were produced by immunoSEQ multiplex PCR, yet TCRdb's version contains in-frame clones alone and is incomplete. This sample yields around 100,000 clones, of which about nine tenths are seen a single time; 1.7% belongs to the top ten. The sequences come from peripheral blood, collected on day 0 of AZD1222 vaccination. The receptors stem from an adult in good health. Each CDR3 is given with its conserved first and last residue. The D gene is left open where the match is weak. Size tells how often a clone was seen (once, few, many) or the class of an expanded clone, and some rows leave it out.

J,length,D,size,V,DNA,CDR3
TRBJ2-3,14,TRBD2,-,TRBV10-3,TGTGCCATCCGGAGCGGGAGTAGCACAGATACGCAGTATTTT,CAIRSGSSTDTQYF
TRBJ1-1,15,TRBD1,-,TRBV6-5,TGTGCCAGCAGTTACTCTACAGGGGGTGGAACTGAAGCTTTCTTT,CASSYSTGGGTEAFF
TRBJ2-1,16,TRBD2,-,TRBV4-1,TGCGCCAGCAGCCAGGGGCTAGCGGGACCCCCCAATGAGCAGTTCTTC,CASSQGLAGPPNEQFF
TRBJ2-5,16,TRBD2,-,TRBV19,TGTGCCAGTAGTATTTTTGGGACTAGCGGGAGAGAGACCCAGTACTTC,CASSIFGTSGRETQYF
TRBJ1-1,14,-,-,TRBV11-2,TGTGCCAGCAGCTCAGCGGGGGCCGAAACTGAAGCTTTCTTT,CASSSAGAETEAFF
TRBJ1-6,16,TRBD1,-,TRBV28,TGTGCCAGCACCCCCCCGGGACAGCCCCCCAATTCACCCCTCCACTTT,CASTPPGQPPNSPLHF
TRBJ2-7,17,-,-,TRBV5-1,TGCGCCAGCAGCTTGATGGGGCGATCTTGGGGTTCCTACGAGCAGTACTTC,CASSLMGRSWGSYEQYF
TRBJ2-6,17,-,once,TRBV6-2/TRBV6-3,TGTGCCAGCAGCCAGACCGCTACTTTATCTGGGGCCAACGTCCTGACTTTC,CASSQTATLSGANVLTF
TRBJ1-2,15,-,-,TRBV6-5,TGTGCCAGCAGTTACTCCCGGGGGGGAGTCTATGGCTACACCTTC,CASSYSRGGVYGYTF
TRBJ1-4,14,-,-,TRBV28,TGTGCCAGCACCACGACAGCAACTAATGAAAAACTGTTTTTT,CASTTTATNEKLFF
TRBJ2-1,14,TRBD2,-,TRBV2,TGTGCCGGCGCCCCCGTAGCGGGGGACAATGAGCAGTTCTTC,CAGAPVAGDNEQFF
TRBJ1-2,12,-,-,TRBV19,TGTGCCATAAGCAGGGGTGACTATGGCTACACCTTC,CAISRGDYGYTF
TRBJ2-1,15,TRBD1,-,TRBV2,TGTGCCAGCACCCGACAGGGGACCGACCCTAATGAGCAGTTCTTC,CASTRQGTDPNEQFF
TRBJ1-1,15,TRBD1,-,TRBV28,TGTGCCAGCAGTTACCCCGGACAGGGAAGCACTGAAGCTTTCTTT,CASSYPGQGSTEAFF
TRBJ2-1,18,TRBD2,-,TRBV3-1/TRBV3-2,TGTGCCAGCAGCCCCGGGACTAGCGGGAGGGCCTGGTTGGTTGAGCAGTTCTTC,CASSPGTSGRAWLVEQFF
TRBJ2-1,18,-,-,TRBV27,TGTGCCAGCAGTACAGGGTACGCGACGGCGGGAAAGAGGGATGAGCAGTTCTTC,CASSTGYATAGKRDEQFF
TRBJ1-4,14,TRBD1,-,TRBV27,TGTGCCAGCAGCTTCGGGACAGGTTATGAAAAACTGTTTTTT,CASSFGTGYEKLFF
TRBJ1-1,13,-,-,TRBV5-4,TGTGCCAGCAGCTTGGAGTTGCAGCTTGAAGCTTTCTTT,CASSLELQLEAFF
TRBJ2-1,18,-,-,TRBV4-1,TGCGCCAGCAGCCACATTGACATGGGGCTGAGCTCCTACAATGAGCAGTTCTTC,CASSHIDMGLSSYNEQFF
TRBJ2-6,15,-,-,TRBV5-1,TGCGCCAGCAGTGTGGGATATTCTGGGGCCAACGTCCTGACTTTC,CASSVGYSGANVLTF
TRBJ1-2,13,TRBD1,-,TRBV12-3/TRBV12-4,TGTGCCAGCACACGGGACAGTTGGTTTGGCTACACCTTC,CASTRDSWFGYTF
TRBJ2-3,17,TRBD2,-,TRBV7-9,TGTGCCAGCAGCCCACCCCTAGCGGGAGGTCTCCTAAATACGCAGTATTTT,CASSPPLAGGLLNTQYF
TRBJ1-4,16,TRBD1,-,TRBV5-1,TGCGCCAGCAGCCCTTCGACAGGGTTCAATAATGAAAAACTGTTTTTT,CASSPSTGFNNEKLFF
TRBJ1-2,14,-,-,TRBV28,TGTGCCAGCAGTCCCCCGGGAGGGGTCTATGGCTACACCTTC,CASSPPGGVYGYTF
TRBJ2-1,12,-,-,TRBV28,TGTGCCAGCAGTCCTAACTCGGGACTCCAGTTCTTC,CASSPNSGLQFF
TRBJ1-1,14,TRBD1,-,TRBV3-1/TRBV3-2,TGTGCCAGCAGCCAACGGACAGGGCAAATTCGAGCTTTCTTT,CASSQRTGQIRAFF
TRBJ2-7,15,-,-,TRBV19,TGTGCCAGTAGTATGGGCCAGGGGATCTCCTACGAGCAGTACTTC,CASSMGQGISYEQYF
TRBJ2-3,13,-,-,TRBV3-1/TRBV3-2,TGTGCCAGCAGCCCCCCTGGCACAGATACGCAGTATTTT,CASSPPGTDTQYF
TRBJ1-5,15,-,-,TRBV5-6,TGTGCCAGCAGCACCGGGCCCACGGGAGGGCAGCCCCAGCATTTT,CASSTGPTGGQPQHF
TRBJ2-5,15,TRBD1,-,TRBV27,TGTGCCAGCAGTAGAAAGGGACAGGGTGTTGAGACCCAGTACTTC,CASSRKGQGVETQYF
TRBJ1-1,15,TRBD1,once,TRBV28,TGTGCCAGCAGTACAGGGGGCGAGTCTCTCACTGAAGCTTTCTTT,CASSTGGESLTEAFF
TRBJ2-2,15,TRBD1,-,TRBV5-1,TGCGCCAGCAGCTTTGCGACAGGGGGAAGCGGGGAGCTGTTTTTT,CASSFATGGSGELFF
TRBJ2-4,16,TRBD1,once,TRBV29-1,TGCAGCGTTGGTGTCTTGGGACAGGGGGTCAAAAACATTCAGTACTTC,CSVGVLGQGVKNIQYF
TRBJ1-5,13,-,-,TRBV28,TGTGCCACTAAGGGGGGTAGCAATCAGCCCCAGCATTTT,CATKGGSNQPQHF
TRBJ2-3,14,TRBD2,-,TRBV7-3,TGTGCCAGCAGCCCAGGACTAGCGACAGATACGCAGTATTTT,CASSPGLATDTQYF